This T cell receptor beta chain was identified in a study of technical replicates of blood from several donors. Measured with immunoSEQ multiplex PCR; TCRdb has only the in-frame clones, and not every one. Of roughly 90,000 clones detected, 92% appear once; the ten largest clones hold 0.2% to 0.3%. This clone was detected a few times. The CDR3 consists of 13 residues. The V gene lost 2 bases and the J gene lost 1 base, with 5 bases spanning the gap. Per germline, CDR1 SGHVS and CDR2 FQNEAQ. The material sequenced was T cells isolated from PBMCs. The TCR originated in a human donor in good health. This chain joins TRBV7-8 and TRBJ1-1, with no clear D. CDR3 nucleotides: TGTGCCAGCAGCTTACGGGGGAACACTGAAGCTTTCTTT. This translates into CASSLRGNTEAFF.